This paragraph reports one T cell receptor beta chain. Its antigen is not known. Libraries were prepared by immunoSEQ multiplex PCR; TCRdb keeps only in-frame clonotypes and omits some of them. The repertoire includes a few million clones, around 95% of them detected once, and around 1.7% sits in the top ten. This entry belongs to a study of shared clonotypes between healthy human individuals. Study results and limitations: The rarefaction results pointed to incomplete sorted-subset sequencing despite large depth. Memory subsets generally showed smaller estimated richness than naive subsets did.

CD45RO negativity and positive selection for CCR7 defined naive CD8 cells, a population that excluded terminally differentiated effector memory CD45RA+ cells. Trimming cost V 2 bases and J 1 base; bases outside gene matches: 4. The germline V gene encodes CDR1 GTSNPN and CDR2 SVGIG (reference sequence). This CDR3 contains 14 residues. The gene calls are TRBV30 and TRBJ2-7, with 8 nucleotides matching TRBD2. This receptor was obtained from a man between 18 and 29 years old in good health. Some clones in this sample may be carry-over from other donors' samples. The source material was naive CD8+ T cells from PBMCs. The chain's CDR3 is CAWSPGLASYEQYF. In nucleotides, the CDR3 is TGTGCCTGGAGTCCTGGACTAGCTTCCTACGAGCAGTACTTC.